This T cell receptor (beta chain) was captured in a study of CD8 T cells in Susac syndrome. Random-hexamer reverse transcription was applied to roughly 0.5 to 1 ug RNA. A multiplex approach, immunoSEQ multiplex PCR, amplified TCR beta CDR3 across 54 Vbeta and 13 Jbeta. TCRdb passed the immunoSEQ multiplex PCR reads through MiXCR, listing each CDR3 protein once. Of under 350,000 distinct CDR3 sequences listed, approximately 90% are singletons. Sequencing of TCR beta was performed on blood CD8+ and CD4+ T cells. The V and J ends lost 3 bases and 8 bases respectively, with 13 bases between them. The CDR3 is 13 residues long. Germline CDR1 is KGHSH and CDR2 is LQKENI.

The gene calls are TRBV18 and TRBJ1-1; D unresolved. The receptor was isolated from a human donor with multiple sclerosis. The sample comprised CD4+ T cells from PBMCs. In DNA, the CDR3 is TGTGCCAGCTCACCCTCGGGAGCTTACGAAGCTTTCTTT. The encoded protein is CASSPSGAYEAFF. Together with reference TRBV18 and TRBJ1-1, the CDR3 gives the full variable domain: NAGVMQNPRHLVRRRGQEARLRCSPMKGHSHVYWYRQLPEEGLKFMVYLQKENIIDESGMPKERFSAEFPKEGPSILRIQQVVRGDSAAYFCASSPSGAYEAFFGQGTRLTVV.